The T cell receptor (beta chain) described here comes from a study of cytomegalovirus exposure and HLA in healthy donors. General study results and limits: DRB1 had the most TCR associations and HLA-C the fewest, a later analysis found, with rates varying by HLA locus. Common viral pathogens (according to a later analysis) appeared linked to several of the most significant clusters.

A multiplex PCR was run with 60 Vbeta primers and 13 Jbeta primers. Only in-frame clones appear in the TCRdb table, and some are missing; sequencing was by immunoSEQ multiplex PCR. The table has 200,000 or so clones, 84% seen once; the top ten hold over 2%. A note on this clone: Its antigen remains unknown.

The sample comprised PBMCs. This clonotype was sampled from a woman between 50 and 59 years old in good health and CMV-seropositive.

The CDR3 bases are TGTGCCAGCACAAAACCCGGGGGGGAGACCCAGTACTTC. The encoded protein is CASTKPGGETQYF. This chain connects TRBV5-8 to TRBJ2-5; 7 bases are a match to TRBD2. Losses at the gene ends were 6 bases for V and 5 bases for J; bases not matched to a gene: 7. Germline V gene lookup returns CDR1 SGHTS and CDR2 YDEGEE. The CDR3 has 13 amino acids.